Presented here are 32 T cell receptor beta chains from one specimen sequenced in a study of blood T cells in healthy people across ages. A second PCR, run for about 7 to 11 cycles, used a sample-barcoded 5' primer plus a J-beta primer mix. TCRdb reanalysed the 5' RACE reads using MiXCR and keeps one entry per CDR3 protein. There are under 1,000,000 distinct CDR3 sequences in the sample; around 45% occur only once, and 15% to 20% lies in the top ten. The sample was blood. All receptors derive from a man aged 80 or over in good health.

This clonotype turned up a few times. The rearrangement joins TRBV20-1 to TRBJ1-5; no clear D gene. Trimming left V 5 bases short and J 6 bases short, with 8 bases between. This CDR3 spans 11 amino acids. Per germline, CDR1 DFQATT and CDR2 SNEGSKA (reference sequence). CDR3 loop: CSADQGQPQHF. DNA of the CDR3: TGCAGTGCTGATCAAGGTCAGCCCCAGCATTTT.

Concerning this clonotype itself: One end of the junction varies from germline; a read error may be responsible. J is TRBJ2-5 and V is TRBV7-2; TRBD1 matches 7 bases. CDR1 is SGHTA and CDR2 is FQGNSA in the germline V gene. The CDR3 consists of 14 residues. CDR3 sequence: CASSLKQGMETRYF. In DNA form, the CDR3 reads TGTGCCAGCAGCTTAAAACAGGGGATGGAGACCCGGTACTTC.

The table lists this clonotype with many counts. The chain joins TRBV7-2 to TRBJ2-5; no clear D gene. V was cut by 2 bases and J by 5 bases, with 15 bases left in between. CDR3 length: 15 amino acids. CDR1 is SGHTA, CDR2 FQGNSA, per germline. CDR3 in amino acids: CASSLRRGSSETQYF. CDR3 nucleotide sequence: TGTGCCAGCAGCTTACGCCGAGGTAGTAGTGAGACCCAGTACTTC.

This chain uses TRBV2 with TRBJ1-2; no clear D gene. This CDR3 comprises 12 residues. The germline V gene has CDR1 SNHLY and CDR2 FYNNEI. V lost 4 bases to trimming and J lost 10 bases, with 13 bases between them. In DNA, the CDR3 is TGTGCCAGCAGTGTTTACGGCGGGGACTACACCTTC. This translates into CASSVYGGDYTF.

The sample holds a few counts of this clonotype. The V and J genes are TRBV4-3 and TRBJ2-5; D gene uncertain. The CDR3 covers 13 residues. CDR1 and CDR2 (germline): LGHNA, YSLEER. Trimming stripped 4 bases from V and 5 bases from J, with 11 bases between. DNA of the CDR3: TGCGCCAGCAGCCTCGAGATATTGGAGACCCAGTACTTC. It encodes CASSLEILETQYF.

J is TRBJ2-2 and V is TRBV19, with 8 bases aligning to TRBD2. The CDR3 spans 14 residues. CDR1 and CDR2 (germline): LNHDA, SQIVND (reference sequence). V trimming: 7 bases; J trimming: 1 base; junction bases outside the gene matches: 2. CDR3 DNA: TGTGCCAGTACGGGACTAGGGAACACCGGGGAGCTGTTTTTT. It yields the protein CASTGLGNTGELFF. Variable domain in full (rest from reference TRBV19 and TRBJ2-2): DGGITQSPKYLFRKEGQNVTLSCEQNLNHDAMYWYRQDPGQGLRLIYYSQIVNDFQKGDIAEGYSVSREKKESFPLTVTSAQKNPTAFYLCASTGLGNTGELFFGEGSRLTVL.

This chain connects TRBV7-9 to TRBJ1-1; D is possibly TRBD1 (6 bases). The V gene's germline CDR1 is SEHNR and CDR2 FQNEAQ (reference sequence). V lost 3 bases and J 1 base, leaving 12 bases between the germline ends. The CDR3 runs 15 residues. The CDR3 here is CASSLQTGRNTEAFF. Here the CDR3 DNA reads TGTGCCAGCAGCTTGCAGACAGGTAGGAACACTGAAGCTTTCTTT. Full variable domain (remainder filled in from reference TRBV7-9 and TRBJ1-1): DTGVSQNPRHKITKRGQNVTFRCDPISEHNRLYWYRQTLGQGPEFLTYFQNEAQLEKSRLLSDRFSAERPKGSFSTLEIQRTEQGDSAMYLCASSLQTGRNTEAFFGQGTRLTVV.

The rearrangement links TRBV27 to TRBJ2-1, with 8 bases aligning to TRBD2. Germline values: CDR1 MNHEY, CDR2 SMNVEV (reference sequence). This CDR3 has 14 residues. J gave up 8 bases and V 6 bases, and 9 bases lay outside the gene matches. For the CDR3, the DNA is TGTGCCAGCAGCTGGGTTGGGACTAGATATGAGCAGTTCTTC. Protein sequence: CASSWVGTRYEQFF.

The gene calls are TRBV28 and TRBJ1-5; D call uncertain. The CDR3 totals 15 residues. The germline V gene encodes CDR1 MDHEN and CDR2 SYDVKM. The V end was cut by 6 bases, the J end by 0 bases, with 12 bases between. The CDR3 DNA follows: TGTGCCAGCAGGAGGCAGGTTAATAGCAATCAGCCCCAGCATTTT. The encoded protein is CASRRQVNSNQPQHF.

This clonotype was seen ten or more times. J is TRBJ2-7 and V is TRBV29-1, with 7 bases lining up with TRBD1. The CDR3 consists of 14 residues. V dropped 0 bases and J dropped 7; count of bases not matched to a gene: 9. Germline V lookup: CDR1 SQVTM, CDR2 ANQGSEA. In DNA, the CDR3 is TGCAGCGTTGAAGAGTCCACAGGGGTGGTAGAGCAGTACTTC. Residues: CSVEESTGVVEQYF.

The gene calls are TRBV25-1 and TRBJ2-1; D not resolved. Germline V gene lookup returns CDR1 MGHDK and CDR2 SYGVNS. The V end lost 0 bases, the J end lost 5 bases, and 5 bases lay between the germline ends. The CDR3 runs 13 residues. Written as DNA, the CDR3 is TGTGCCAGCAGTGAATATTACGACAATGAGCAGTTCTTC. It specifies CASSEYYDNEQFF.

The chain has TRBV27 and TRBJ2-7; D unresolved. With 4 bases removed from V and 2 bases from J, the gap between germline ends came to 12 bases. Looked up from germline, CDR1 is MNHEY and CDR2 is SMNVEV (reference sequence). The CDR3 runs 14 residues. CDR3 bases: TGTGCCAGCAGTTCCCACGACGTCACCTACGAGCAGTACTTC. It translates to CASSSHDVTYEQYF.

V usage is TRBV28 and J usage is TRBJ1-5; no clear D gene. Germline CDR1 and CDR2: MDHEN and SYDVKM. Trimming left V 7 bases short and J 1 base short, with 11 bases between. The CDR3 runs to 14 residues. CDR3 protein: CASMTDWSNQPQHF. The CDR3 DNA sequence: TGTGCCAGCATGACGGACTGGAGCAATCAGCCCCAGCATTTT.

This chain joins TRBV30 and TRBJ2-7; D gene ambiguous. The V and J ends lost 4 bases and 6 bases respectively, with 16 bases between them. CDR1 and CDR2 (germline): GTSNPN, SVGIG (reference sequence). This CDR3 has 13 residues. The chain's CDR3 is CAWMKPEMAEQYF. The CDR3 bases are TGTGCCTGGATGAAACCGGAGATGGCCGAGCAGTACTTC.

Only a few counts were recorded for this clonotype. This rearrangement joins TRBV20-1 to TRBJ2-3; 13 positions agree with TRBD2. Germline CDR1 reads DFQATT; CDR2 reads SNEGSKA (reference sequence). This CDR3 has 18 residues. J gave up 5 bases and V 1 base, and 12 bases lay outside the gene matches. CDR3 loop: CSARGGGGLAGAKDTQYF. CDR3 nucleotide sequence: TGCAGTGCTAGAGGGGGTGGTGGACTAGCGGGAGCCAAAGATACGCAGTATTTT.

Concerning this clonotype itself: With a much larger clone just one base away, this may be a read error. This chain joins TRBV28 and TRBJ2-7; D not resolved. The CDR3 runs to 14 residues. The germline CDR1 and CDR2 sequences are MDHEN and SYDVKM. V was shortened by 5 bases and J by 4 bases, with 15 bases between the two germline ends. The CDR3 spells CASSPLRVGYEQYF. CDR3 sequence (DNA): TGTGCCAGCAGTCCTCTTAGGGTGGGGTACGAGCAGTACTTC.

The V and J genes are TRBV5-1 and TRBJ2-5; possibly TRBD2 for D (6 bases). The V and J ends lost 1 base and 4 bases respectively, with 20 bases between them. This CDR3 contains 17 residues. CDR1 is SGHRS and CDR2 is YFSETQ in the germline V gene. The CDR3 sequence: CASSLSTGAGRSETQYF. The CDR3, as DNA: TGCGCCAGCAGCTTGTCTACCGGCGCGGGACGTTCAGAGACCCAGTACTTC.

This clonotype appeared a few times. The junction and the germline gene differ at one end; a read error may be behind it. The V gene is TRBV12-3 or TRBV12-4, the J gene TRBJ2-1; the D is unclear. This CDR3 has 10 residues. CDR3 protein: CASSFNQQFF. DNA of the CDR3: TGTGCCAGCAGTTTCAATCAGCAGTTCTTC.

In the case of this clonotype: The junction departs from germline at one end; a sequencing error may be responsible. The chain carries TRBV4-3 and TRBJ2-3; D is perhaps TRBD2 (5 bases). This CDR3 contains 13 residues. Per the germline V gene, CDR1 is LGHNA and CDR2 is YSLEER. The CDR3 sequence is CTSSRGGADTQYF. The CDR3 nucleotides are TGCACCAGCAGCCGGGGTGGGGCAGATACGCAGTATTTT.

Regarding this clonotype: Since the CDR3 does not end with the conserved phenylalanine or tryptophan, this likely comes from a read error. The gene calls are TRBV5-8 and TRBJ2-3; D unclear. Trimming left V 4 bases short and J 4 bases short, with 13 bases between. The germline V gene has CDR1 SGHTS and CDR2 YDEGEE. This CDR3 is built from 14 residues. The CDR3 sequence: CASSLGPGADTQYY. Here the CDR3 DNA reads TGTGCCAGCAGCCTAGGTCCAGGTGCAGATACGCAGTATTAT.

J is TRBJ2-7 and V is TRBV14, with a tentative D call TRBD2 (6 bases). Per germline, CDR1 SGHDN and CDR2 FVKESK. The CDR3 is 14 amino acids. Trimming left V 6 bases short and J 6 bases short, with 18 bases between. This chain's CDR3 is CASSDRLDSREQYF. CDR3 DNA sequence: TGTGCCAGCAGTGACAGACTAGACTCTCGCGAGCAGTACTTC.

The chain combines TRBV20-1 with TRBJ2-7, with a weak D call TRBD2 (6 bases). The DNA end favors TRBJ2-5, so the J call may be wrong. Germline lookup yields CDR1 DFQATT and CDR2 SNEGSKA (reference sequence). This CDR3 has 13 residues. This CDR3 reads CSRGRTVRETQYF. CDR3 DNA sequence: TGCAGCCGGGGGAGGACTGTTCGGGAGACCCAGTACTTC.

For this clonotype: Given a much more abundant clone one base away, this may be a read error. The rearrangement joins TRBV28 to TRBJ2-3, with TRBD1 matching over 9 bases. The CDR3 extends over 16 amino acids. In germline, CDR1 is MDHEN, CDR2 SYDVKM. The CDR3 DNA sequence: TGTGTCAGCAGTCCCGACAGGGGGAGGGGGACAGATACGCAGTATTTT. Its protein is CVSSPDRGRGTDTQYF.

The chain is built from TRBV2 and TRBJ2-5; D may correspond to TRBD1 or TRBD2 (5 bases each). Looked up from germline, CDR1 is SNHLY and CDR2 is FYNNEI. V lost 4 bases, J lost 5 bases, and 14 bases lay in between. The CDR3 consists of 14 residues. CDR3 residues: CASSVGTPMETQYF. The CDR3 bases are TGTGCCAGCAGTGTCGGGACCCCAATGGAGACCCAGTACTTC.

This clonotype was detected only a few times. The chain is built from TRBV5-1 and TRBJ2-7; D gene ambiguous. The germline gives CDR1 SGHRS, CDR2 YFSETQ. V was shortened by 4 bases and J by 4 bases, with 15 bases between the two germline ends. The CDR3 is made up of 14 amino acids. CDR3 sequence: CASSAFGSTYEQYF. CDR3 coding DNA: TGCGCCAGCAGCGCCTTTGGGTCGACGTACGAGCAGTACTTC.

There are many counts of this clonotype. The chain is built from TRBV28 and TRBJ2-7; 8 nucleotides agree with TRBD2. The J segment lost 2 bases and the V segment lost 5 bases, leaving 8 bases of the junction unmatched. The CDR3 contains 15 residues. The germline CDR1 and CDR2 sequences are MDHEN and SYDVKM. Here the CDR3 DNA reads TGTGCCAGCAGTCCCGGGAGGGGAGGGCCCTACGAGCAGTACTTC. Protein product: CASSPGRGGPYEQYF.

The CDR3 is CASSFAGEDYEQYF. As DNA, the CDR3 is TGTGCCAGCAGTTTTGCAGGGGAAGACTACGAGCAGTACTTC. This chain uses TRBV27 with TRBJ2-7; weak D call: TRBD1 (6 bases). The CDR3 runs 14 residues. Germline CDR1 MNHEY, CDR2 SMNVEV (reference sequence). V lost 3 bases and J lost 3, with 12 bases in between.

This clonotype was detected many times. The V and J genes are TRBV5-1 and TRBJ2-1; TRBD2 matches 7 bases. J was trimmed by 4 bases and V by 3 bases; bases with no gene match: 10. The CDR3 totals 16 residues. CDR1 is SGHRS, CDR2 YFSETQ, per germline. The CDR3 loop reads CASSSALLAEYNEQFF. CDR3 nucleotides: TGCGCCAGCAGCTCCGCCCTTCTAGCGGAATACAATGAGCAGTTCTTC. Full variable domain (missing parts from reference TRBV5-1 and TRBJ2-1): KAGVTQTPRYLIKTRGQQVTLSCSPISGHRSVSWYQQTPGQGLQFLFEYFSETQRNKGNFPGRFSGRQFSNSRSEMNVSTLELGDSALYLCASSSALLAEYNEQFFGPGTRLTVL.

In regard to this clonotype: At one end, the junction sequence differs from germline, possibly due to a read error. The CDR3 bases are TGCAGCCTTGAAGAAGGAGCGGGAGTAAGTGAGGGGTTCTTC. It encodes CSLEEGAGVSEGFF. This chain joins TRBV29-1 and TRBJ2-1, with 8 bases aligning to TRBD2. In germline, CDR1 is SQVTM, CDR2 ANQGSEA. This CDR3 is 14 amino acids long.

The V call is TRBV27, the J call TRBJ1-4, with 8 bases aligning to TRBD1. From germline, CDR1 is MNHEY and CDR2 SMNVEV (reference sequence). Unmatched junction bases numbered 13, after V lost 5 bases and J lost 8 bases. The CDR3 sequence is 16 residues long. The CDR3 region has the DNA TGTGCCAGCAGTCCTATGGACAGGGCCAGGCCCGAAAAACTGTTTTTT. Residues: CASSPMDRARPEKLFF.

This clonotype appeared a few times. The gene calls are TRBV9 and TRBJ2-7; perhaps TRBD1 as D (7 bases). This CDR3 is built from 15 residues. Germline V CDR1 and CDR2: SGDLS, YYNGEE. Trimming removed 2 bases at V and 2 bases at J, with 14 bases between. The CDR3 reads CASSVGQGGPYEQYF. The CDR3 DNA reads TGTGCCAGCAGCGTCGGCCAGGGGGGACCCTACGAGCAGTACTTC.

This chain connects TRBV29-1 to TRBJ2-5; tentatively, D is TRBD1 or TRBD2 (5 bases each). Germline assignment: CDR1 SQVTM and CDR2 ANQGSEA. There are 14 residues in the CDR3. Trimming removed 6 bases from V and 4 bases from J, with 18 bases in between. CDR3 sequence: CSVRVSRDPETQYF. The CDR3 nucleotides are TGCAGCGTGAGAGTCTCCCGGGACCCAGAGACCCAGTACTTC.